Listed below are T cell receptor beta chains from one sample, sequenced in a study of OX40 agonist ivuxolimab in advanced cancers. Clones were read by immunoSEQ multiplex PCR, and TCRdb kept only the in-frame ones, dropping some. Among fewer than 80,000 clones listed, over 75% were seen once. The sample was CD4+ or CD8+ T cells sorted from blood, taken in a trial of the OX40 agonist ivuxolimab. Receptors originate from an adult with an advanced solid tumor such as melanoma, head and neck, liver or kidney cancer. CDR3s include the opening cysteine and the closing phenylalanine or tryptophan. D genes are given only for firm matches. Only part of the rows carry a size: once, few, many, or a class if the clone is expanded.

size	V	J	D	DNA	CDR3
once	TRBV6-1	TRBJ1-5	.	TGTGCCAGCAGTCCCCCGACGGACGGCAATCAGCCCCAGCATTTT	CASSPPTDGNQPQHF
.	TRBV5-8	TRBJ2-7	.	TGTGCCAGCAGCTCCGGGACATTCTACGAGCAGTACTTC	CASSSGTFYEQYF
.	TRBV27	TRBJ2-7	.	TGTGCCAGCAGTTTTCGCCTCACCGGCTACGAGCAGTACTTC	CASSFRLTGYEQYF
.	TRBV5-8	TRBJ2-5	.	TGTGCCAGCAGCCCCCCGGGCGCCGAGACCCAGTACTTC	CASSPPGAETQYF
.	TRBV5-1	TRBJ2-6	.	TGCGCCAGCAGCTCGGGCGGGTTAATGATCTCTGGGGCCAACGTCCTGACTTTC	CASSSGGLMISGANVLTF
.	TRBV27	TRBJ2-4	.	TGTGCCAGCAGTCTCGGACAATCGGGGCCTGCCAAAAACATTCAGTACTTC	CASSLGQSGPAKNIQYF
.	TRBV5-4	TRBJ1-2	TRBD1	TGTGCCAGCAGTTCGGAGGGACAGAACTATGGCTACACCTTC	CASSSEGQNYGYTF
.	TRBV7-2	TRBJ2-2	TRBD2	TGTGCCAGCAGCTTAAAGGGACTAGCGGGGGTGGGCGGGGAGCTGTTTTTT	CASSLKGLAGVGGELFF
.	TRBV5-1	TRBJ2-3	TRBD2	TGCGCCAGCAGCTTCGAAGCACTAGCGGGGGGATACACAGATACGCAGTATTTT	CASSFEALAGGYTDTQYF
.	TRBV11-2	TRBJ1-2	TRBD1	TGTGCCAGCAGCTCATCGACAGGGGGCAGAGGCTACACCTTC	CASSSSTGGRGYTF
.	TRBV21-1	TRBJ2-7	.	TGTGCCAGCAGCAAAGTAACTCGAAGAGGGTCAGGGCGTGGTGGTGGCTACGAGCAGTACTTC	CASSKVTRRGSGRGGGYEQYF
once	TRBV4-1	TRBJ1-5	.	TGCGCCAGCAGCCAAGAAGTCGGGACCTTAAACCGGCGGGGCAATCAGCCCCAGCATTTT	CASSQEVGTLNRRGNQPQHF
.	TRBV4-3	TRBJ2-7	TRBD1	TGCGCCAGCAGCCAAGAGGGACAGGGTCTCACCCACGAGCAGTACTTC	CASSQEGQGLTHEQYF
once	TRBV27	TRBJ1-5	TRBD1	TGTGCCAGCAGTTCACTGGACAGGGTGAGCAATCAGCCCCAGCATTTT	CASSSLDRVSNQPQHF
.	TRBV27	TRBJ1-1	.	TGTGCCAGCAGTTTATTCGGTAGGGGCGCTGAAGCTTTCTTT	CASSLFGRGAEAFF
.	TRBV2	TRBJ2-3	TRBD1	TGTGCCAGCACCGTGACAGGGGCGGGGGATACGCAGTATTTT	CASTVTGAGDTQYF
.	TRBV18	TRBJ1-4	.	TGTGCCAGCTCACCAGATGGGCAGACCCCTGGAGGGGTGTTTTTT	CASSPDGQTPGGVFF
.	TRBV5-1	TRBJ2-3	TRBD1	TGCGCCAGCAGCAGGACAGGGGGCGCAGATACGCAGTATTTT	CASSRTGGADTQYF
.	TRBV6-5	TRBJ1-5	.	TGTGCCAGCCGGGGAGGCGGCAATCAGCCCCAGCATTTT	CASRGGGNQPQHF
.	TRBV9	TRBJ2-6	TRBD1	TGTGCCAGCAGCGAGACAGGGTCAAGCTCTGGGGCCAACGTCCTGACTTTC	CASSETGSSSGANVLTF